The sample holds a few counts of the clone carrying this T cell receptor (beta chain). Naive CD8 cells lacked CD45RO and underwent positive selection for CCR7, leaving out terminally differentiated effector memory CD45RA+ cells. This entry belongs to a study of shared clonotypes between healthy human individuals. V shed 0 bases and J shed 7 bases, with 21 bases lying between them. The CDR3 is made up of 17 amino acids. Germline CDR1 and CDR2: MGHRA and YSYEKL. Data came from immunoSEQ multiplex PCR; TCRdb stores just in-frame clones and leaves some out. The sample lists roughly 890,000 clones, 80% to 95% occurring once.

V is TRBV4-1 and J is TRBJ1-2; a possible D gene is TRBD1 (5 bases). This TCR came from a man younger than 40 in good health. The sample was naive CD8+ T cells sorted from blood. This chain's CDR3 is CASSQDFGSVFGAGYTF. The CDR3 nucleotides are TGCGCCAGCAGCCAAGATTTCGGGAGTGTATTTGGGGCTGGCTACACCTTC.